This T cell receptor (beta chain) was found in a study of vaccination and CD4 T cells after COVID-19. Study-level information: Six men and four women formed the convalescents, two being Hispanic. Samples taken post-COVID came a median about 100 days after diagnosis, ranging from 35 to 161.

The V gene lost 7 bases and the J gene lost 6 bases, with 21 bases spanning the gap. The length of the CDR3 is 16 residues. CDR1 is SNHLY and CDR2 is FYNNEI in the germline V gene. Cultured CD4+ T-cell DNA underwent Oncomine TCR Beta short-read sequencing. MiXCR, applied by TCRdb to the PCR reads, yields one record per CDR3 protein. The sample records around 13,000 distinct CDR3 sequences, 74% being singletons. Turning to this clonotype: Its specificity is unknown.

Regarding treatment: approximately nine-day PBMC culture with coronavirus spike peptide pools or control peptides (ViraFEST assay). The ViraFEST method relied on peptide pools to expand antigen-specific T cells, followed by TCR sequencing. IL-2 (approximately 10 IU/ml) and peptide pools (roughly 10 ug/ml) were added to cultures of 1.5 million to 2 million PBMCs per well. This sequence was found in a human donor who received a COVID-19 vaccine. Sequenced here: CD4+ T cells from blood, cultured in vitro, sampled after SARS-CoV-2 vaccination. V gene TRBV2 combines with J gene TRBJ2-2, with D perhaps matching TRBD2 (6 bases). The CDR3 nucleotides are TGTGCCAGCACCCCCGGATGGGCAGGGAGGCCCGGGGAGCTGTTTTTT. Residues: CASTPGWAGRPGELFF.